Below, 24 T cell receptor beta chains from the same sample are listed, as sequenced in a study of T-cell reconstitution after alpha-beta-depleted transplantation in children. The library targeted TCRbeta and was prepared with unique molecular identifiers. Via MiXCR, TCRdb re-called the PCR reads, giving one row per CDR3 protein. The sample carries about 580,000 distinct CDR3 sequences, roughly 24% recorded once. The source material was PBMCs, mostly from graft donor cells, sampled 360 days after TCRalphabeta/CD19-depleted stem cell transplant. Receptors originate from a boy under two years old who had a stem cell transplant for acute myeloid leukemia, so the T cells may come from the graft donor.

This clonotype came up many times. The chain has TRBV12-3 or TRBV12-4 and TRBJ2-1; D is unclear. Trimming took off 5 bases at V and 5 bases at J, with 10 bases between the two ends. CDR3 length equals 13 residues. CDR3 region: CASSKSRHNEQFF. The CDR3 coding sequence is TGTGCCAGCAGTAAAAGTCGACACAATGAGCAGTTCTTC.

This clonotype appeared many times. The V and J genes are TRBV24-1 and TRBJ2-3; D is undetermined. In germline, CDR1 is KGHDR, CDR2 SFDVKD. Trimming took off 4 bases at V and 2 bases at J, with 3 bases between the two ends. The CDR3 sequence is 12 residues long. CDR3 sequence: CATSDPTDTQYF. DNA for the CDR3: TGTGCCACCAGTGACCCCACAGATACGCAGTATTTT.

This clonotype was counted at least ten times. The rearrangement joins TRBV11-3 to TRBJ2-4; D gene unclear. V was shortened by 1 base and J by 3 bases, with 7 bases between the two germline ends. CDR3 size: 14 residues. Germline CDR1 is SGHNT and CDR2 is YENEEA. The CDR3 DNA reads as TGTGCCAGCAGCTTAGGGTTCGGCAAAAACATTCAGTACTTC. Encoded protein: CASSLGFGKNIQYF.

At least ten counts were recorded for this clonotype. This sequence joins TRBV5-8 and TRBJ2-3; the D gene is possibly TRBD2 (6 bases). Germline CDR1 is SGHTS and CDR2 is YDEGEE. The length of the CDR3 is 14 residues. Trimming cost V 0 bases and J 4 bases, with 9 bases left between them. The CDR3 region has the DNA TGTGCCAGCAGCTTGGGACTAGTCTCAGATACGCAGTATTTT. Amino acids: CASSLGLVSDTQYF. Drawing the rest from reference TRBV5-8 and TRBJ2-3, the complete variable domain is EAGVTQSPTHLIKTRGQQATLRCSPISGHTSVYWYQQALGLGLQFLLWYDEGEERNRGNFPPRFSGRQFPNYSSELNVNALELEDSALYLCASSLGLVSDTQYFGPGTRLTVL.

The genes are TRBV4-3 and TRBJ2-1; TRBD2 matches at 10 bases. The CDR3 totals 16 residues. In germline, CDR1 is LGHNA, CDR2 YSLEER. The V segment lost 2 bases and the J segment 3 bases; nucleotides outside the gene matches: 4. This CDR3 is CASSQTLAGVYNEQFF. CDR3 DNA sequence: TGCGCCAGCAGCCAAACTCTAGCGGGGGTCTACAATGAGCAGTTCTTC.

This clonotype was observed a single time. The chain combines TRBV12-3 or TRBV12-4 with TRBJ2-1; TRBD1 matches at 7 bases. This CDR3 region has 13 residues. Trimming at V came to 7 bases and at J to 9 bases, leaving 9 bases not matched to a gene. CDR3: CASMTGFLPEQFF. CDR3 nucleotides: TGTGCCAGCATGACAGGGTTCTTGCCTGAGCAGTTCTTC.

V gene TRBV20-1 combines with J gene TRBJ1-5; D unresolved. Deletions cut 6 bases from V and 5 bases from J, with 17 bases between. The CDR3 contains 14 residues. From germline, CDR1 is DFQATT and CDR2 SNEGSKA (reference sequence). Here the CDR3 DNA reads TGCAGTGCCAGCGATCCGGATGCTTATCAGCCCCAGCATTTT. Translation gives CSASDPDAYQPQHF.

The sample holds a few counts of this clonotype. The rearrangement joins TRBV6-5 to TRBJ2-7, with D possibly TRBD1 on 5 matching bases. In germline, CDR1 is MNHEY, CDR2 SVGAGI. V was clipped by 3 bases and J by 5 bases, with 11 bases between them. The CDR3 has 13 amino acids. The CDR3 coding sequence is TGTGCCAGCAGTTATCCAGGGTCCCACGAGCAGTACTTC. It yields the protein CASSYPGSHEQYF.

This sequence joins TRBV27 and TRBJ2-5, with D possibly matching TRBD2 (6 bases). Trimming removed 4 bases from V and 5 bases from J, with 17 bases in between. This CDR3 contains 15 residues. Germline V lookup: CDR1 MNHEY, CDR2 SMNVEV (reference sequence). The CDR3 protein is CASSSSLARGETQYF. As DNA, the CDR3 is TGTGCCAGCAGTTCCTCCTTAGCCCGGGGGGAGACCCAGTACTTC.

The chain employs TRBV12-3 or TRBV12-4 and TRBJ2-7, with TRBD2 matching 9 bases. J lost 3 bases, V lost 4 bases, and 10 bases had no gene match. This CDR3 is built from 16 residues. The DNA of the CDR3 is TGTGCCAGCAGTTATGGATCGACTAGCGGCCTCTACGAGCAGTACTTC. Its protein product is CASSYGSTSGLYEQYF.

This clonotype has ten or more counts. The chain is built from TRBV6-2 or TRBV6-3 and TRBJ2-2; weak D call: TRBD1 (7 bases). Between the trimmed V and J ends, which lost 6 bases and 4 bases, there was a span of 18 bases. The length of the CDR3 is 16 residues. CDR1 and CDR2 from the germline V gene are MNHEY and SVGEGT. Written as DNA, the CDR3 is TGTGCCAGCAGGGGACTCCGACAGGGAGTCACCGGGGAGCTGTTTTTT. It translates to CASRGLRQGVTGELFF.

As concerns this clonotype: A much larger clone differs from this one at a single base, so this may be a read error. The chain combines TRBV28 with TRBJ2-2; D ambiguous. There are 13 residues in the CDR3. The V and J ends lost 2 bases and 6 bases respectively, with 7 bases between them. Germline loops: CDR1 MDHEN, CDR2 SYDVKM. CDR3 region: CASSLRVPGELFF. The CDR3 nucleotides are TGTGCCAGCAGTTTAAGGGTCCCCGGGGAGCTGTTTTTT.

V and J are TRBV20-1 and TRBJ2-1, with 9 bases fitting TRBD2. CDR1 and CDR2 (germline): DFQATT, SNEGSKA (reference sequence). The CDR3 loop spans 11 amino acids. V gave up 6 bases and J gave up 9 bases; unmatched junction bases: 3. CDR3 loop: CSAIAGVEQFF. The CDR3 DNA sequence: TGCAGTGCAATAGCGGGGGTTGAGCAGTTCTTC.

This chain joins TRBV20-1 and TRBJ2-5; perhaps TRBD1 as D (6 bases). Germline loops: CDR1 DFQATT, CDR2 SNEGSKA (reference sequence). The V gene lost 3 bases and the J gene lost 0 bases, with 14 bases spanning the gap. This CDR3 contains 15 residues. In nucleotides, the CDR3 is TGCAGTGCTAGCGCCACAACAGGGTACCAAGAGACCCAGTACTTC. It codes for CSASATTGYQETQYF.

In its sample, this clonotype was seen many times. The CDR3 bases are TGCAGTGCTAGAGCGGGAGCCAGCTCCTACGAGCAGTACTTC. This sequence encodes CSARAGASSYEQYF. The chain couples TRBV20-1 to TRBJ2-7, with D perhaps TRBD2 (6 bases). The CDR3 has 14 amino acids. CDR1 and CDR2 from the germline V gene are DFQATT and SNEGSKA (reference sequence). Trimming stripped 1 base from V and 0 bases from J, with 10 bases between.

This sequence joins TRBV6-1 and TRBJ2-5, with TRBD1 as a possible D gene (5 bases). Per germline, CDR1 MNHNS and CDR2 SASEGT. The CDR3 sequence is 15 residues long. Trimming removed 6 bases at V and 2 bases at J, with 16 bases between. The CDR3 loop is CASRRGVGGQETQYF. CDR3 bases: TGTGCCAGCAGAAGGGGCGTAGGCGGACAAGAGACCCAGTACTTC.

The chain carries TRBV12-3 or TRBV12-4 and TRBJ1-4; D not certain. Trimming pared 1 base from V and 0 bases from J, leaving 9 bases between. The CDR3 has 16 amino acids. The CDR3: CASSLGHRATNEKLFF. CDR3 in DNA: TGTGCCAGCAGTTTAGGGCACAGAGCAACTAATGAAAAACTGTTTTTT.

This clonotype has just a few counts. The chain is built from TRBV20-1 and TRBJ2-3, with 10 bases aligning to TRBD2. Germline V gives CDR1 DFQATT, CDR2 SNEGSKA (reference sequence). Trimming at V came to 1 base and at J to 2 bases, leaving 15 bases not matched to a gene. CDR3 length: 19 residues. The CDR3 coding sequence is TGCAGTGCTAGAGCGGCCCGGATAGCGGGGGGCAATAACACAGATACGCAGTATTTT. Protein: CSARAARIAGGNNTDTQYF.

In its sample, this clonotype was seen many times. The chain carries TRBV18 and TRBJ2-6; D unresolved. The CDR3 consists of 17 residues. V lost 3 bases to trimming and J lost 0 bases, with 12 bases between them. Germline V gene data show CDR1 as KGHSH and CDR2 as LQKENI. CDR3 sequence: CASSPQAVGSGANVLTF. CDR3 nucleotide sequence: TGTGCCAGCTCACCTCAGGCCGTTGGCTCTGGGGCCAACGTCCTGACTTTC. The variable domain in full, with the rest retrieved from reference TRBV18 and TRBJ2-6, is NAGVMQNPRHLVRRRGQEARLRCSPMKGHSHVYWYRQLPEEGLKFMVYLQKENIIDESGMPKERFSAEFPKEGPSILRIQQVVRGDSAAYFCASSPQAVGSGANVLTFGAGSRLTVL.

This clonotype was recorded at least ten times. CDR3 sequence (DNA): TGTGCCAGCAGTTTGACCCGGGGGGGGATGTCCTACGAGCAGTACGTC. Translation gives CASSLTRGGMSYEQYV. V is TRBV28 and J is TRBJ2-7, with TRBD2 matching over 8 bases. This CDR3 contains 16 residues. The junction had 8 bases not matched to a gene; V was cut back by 3 bases and J by 1 base. Germline-derived CDR1 and CDR2 are MDHEN and SYDVKM.

This clonotype was recorded at least ten times. The chain is built from TRBV12-3 or TRBV12-4 and TRBJ2-3; D possibly corresponds to TRBD1 (6 bases). The CDR3 is 12 residues long. The V end was cut by 7 bases, the J end by 9 bases, with 14 bases between. In nucleotides, the CDR3 is TGTGCCAGCACCCACAGGGATGAGACGCAGTATTTT. Its translation: CASTHRDETQYF.

The sample holds many counts of this clonotype. CDR3 bases: TGTGCCAGCAGCCCTTACCTTCTCGGGGGCTACGAGCAGTACGTC. Protein sequence: CASSPYLLGGYEQYV. V gene TRBV28 combines with J gene TRBJ2-7, with TRBD2 as a possible D gene (6 bases). CDR1 is MDHEN, CDR2 SYDVKM, per germline. This CDR3 is built from 15 residues. V was shortened by 6 bases and J by 3 bases, with 18 bases between the two germline ends.

The rearrangement uses TRBV12-3 or TRBV12-4 and TRBJ2-3; 13 bases align to TRBD2. CDR3 length: 19 amino acids. The CDR3 reads CTCSHRLAGGPGRPDTQYF. CDR3 bases: TGTACCTGCAGTCACCGACTAGCGGGGGGCCCCGGTCGGCCAGATACGCAGTATTTT.

The chain carries TRBV12-3 or TRBV12-4 and TRBJ2-1, with unresolved D. The CDR3 is made up of 11 amino acids. Trimming removed 3 bases at V and 12 bases at J, with 9 bases between. This CDR3 is CASSLASSQFF. The CDR3 DNA reads TGTGCCAGCAGTTTGGCGAGCTCGCAGTTCTTC.